This T cell receptor (beta chain) appears in the sequencing data of a study of glioma-infiltrating T cells. Using RNA template, CDR3s of TCR alpha and beta were amplified with iRepertoire arm-PCR. One entry per CDR3 protein, called by TCRdb with MiXCR from the multiplex PCR reads. Here the sample spans 150,000 to 200,000 distinct CDR3 sequences, around 45% being singletons. This CDR3 contains 15 residues. CDR1 and CDR2 from the germline V gene are MNHEY and SVGAGI. This clonotype was observed once. Its antigen is undetermined. A much larger clone differs by one base, so this may be a read error. Study conclusions and caveats: Very few CDR3 sequences were shared between tissue and blood. Non-neoplastic patients had below-expected tissue-blood divergence, while all gliomas exceeded expectation.

Sequencing was done on a sample of glioma tissue, nonneoplastic brain tissue, or PBMCs (not recorded which). The clonotype originates from a human donor with low-grade glioma or glioblastoma, undergoing nonglioma brain surgery, or in good health (not recorded which). The rearrangement joins TRBV6-5 to TRBJ2-1; the match to TRBD2 covers 7 bases. The CDR3: CASSYSAGANNEQSF. The CDR3 DNA reads TGTGCCAGCAGTTACTCCGCGGGAGCGAACAATGAGCAGTCCTTC.